This entry features one T cell receptor beta chain sequence. What it binds is unknown. Libraries were prepared by immunoSEQ multiplex PCR; TCRdb keeps only in-frame clonotypes and omits some of them. In the table there are roughly 70,000 clones, less than 90% of which are singletons. This CDR3 spans 13 amino acids. The germline CDR1 and CDR2 sequences are SGHNT and YENEEA. V lost 5 bases and J lost 5, with 12 bases in between. This sample stems from a study of Tregs in tolerant kidney transplant recipients. The study, taken as a whole, reports: Findings come from small patient numbers and require larger validation.

Unstimulated regulatory T cells (CD4+CD25+CD127-), CD4+CD25- non-regulatory cells, CD4 and CD8 cells were FACS-sorted from thawed PBMCs. The sequence derives from a human donor in good health. The specimen sequenced was CD4+ T cells from blood. V usage is TRBV11-3 and J usage is TRBJ2-5, with D unclear. DNA for the CDR3: TGTGCCAGCAGCCCGGCACTTGGGGAGACCCAGTACTTC. It specifies CASSPALGETQYF.